The 19 T cell receptor beta chains presented below share a single source sample, sequenced in a study of shared clonotypes between healthy human individuals. Some clones are missing from TCRdb's copy, which holds only in-frame ones; the method was immunoSEQ multiplex PCR. Here the sample spans about 580,000 clones, roughly 98% being singletons. Terminally differentiated effector memory CD45RA+ cells were excluded from the naive CD8 cells, which were CD45RO-negative and positively selected for CCR7. The material sequenced was naive CD8+ T cells sorted from blood. Receptors were obtained from a man younger than 45 in good health.

CDR3 nucleotide sequence: TGTGCCAGCAGTGGCATAGCGGGAGTGAGGGAGAATGAGCAGTTCTTC. This encodes CASSGIAGVRENEQFF. The chain is built from TRBV2 and TRBJ2-1; 9 nucleotides match TRBD2. This CDR3 is 16 amino acids long. Germline loops: CDR1 SNHLY, CDR2 FYNNEI. J lost 7 bases, V lost 4 bases, and 11 bases had no gene match.

This chain joins TRBV7-9 and TRBJ2-1; 9 nucleotides line up with TRBD2. Germline V lookup: CDR1 SEHNR, CDR2 FQNEAQ (reference sequence). This CDR3 is 15 amino acids long. The trim removed 4 bases at V and 3 bases at J, leaving 4 bases unmatched. CDR3 sequence reads: CASSSIAGDYNEQFF. The CDR3 DNA reads as TGTGCCAGCAGCTCCATAGCGGGAGACTACAATGAGCAGTTCTTC.

The J gene is TRBJ2-7, the V gene TRBV5-1; TRBD1 is a possible D gene (8 bases). The V gene's germline CDR1 is SGHRS and CDR2 YFSETQ. V lost 2 bases and J 1 base, leaving 10 bases between the germline ends. The CDR3 has 14 amino acids. The CDR3: CASSLQGGSYEQYF. The CDR3 DNA reads as TGCGCCAGCAGCTTACAGGGGGGGTCCTACGAGCAGTACTTC. Full variable domain (missing parts from reference TRBV5-1 and TRBJ2-7): KAGVTQTPRYLIKTRGQQVTLSCSPISGHRSVSWYQQTPGQGLQFLFEYFSETQRNKGNFPGRFSGRQFSNSRSEMNVSTLELGDSALYLCASSLQGGSYEQYFGPGTRLTVT.

The chain couples TRBV7-8 to TRBJ2-3, with TRBD2 as a possible D gene (7 bases). There are 15 residues in the CDR3. CDR1 is SGHVS and CDR2 is FQNEAQ in the germline V gene. Trimming pared 5 bases from V and 2 bases from J, leaving 14 bases between. CDR3 amino acids: CASSKGGLYTDTQYF. The CDR3 DNA follows: TGTGCCAGCAGCAAGGGGGGGTTATACACAGATACGCAGTATTTT.

The J gene is TRBJ2-3, the V gene TRBV25-1; D perhaps matches TRBD1 (5 bases). The CDR3 loop spans 16 amino acids. Germline V gene lookup returns CDR1 MGHDK and CDR2 SYGVNS. Trimming stripped 5 bases from V and 2 bases from J, with 17 bases between. The CDR3 here is CASSSPDTRTTDTQYF. CDR3 nucleotide sequence: TGTGCCAGCAGTTCCCCGGACACGAGAACCACAGATACGCAGTATTTT. The whole variable domain, filled in from reference TRBV25-1 and TRBJ2-3, reads EADIYQTPRYLVIGTGKKITLECSQTMGHDKMYWYQQDPGMELHLIHYSYGVNSTEKGDLSSESTVSRIRTEHFPLTLESARPSHTSQYLCASSSPDTRTTDTQYFGPGTRLTVL.

This chain connects TRBV2 to TRBJ2-6; D gene uncertain. There are 18 residues in the CDR3. V shed 0 bases and J shed 4 bases, with 16 bases lying between them. The germline V gene has CDR1 SNHLY and CDR2 FYNNEI. The CDR3 loop reads CASSEAVGSLAGANVLTF. The CDR3 nucleotides read TGTGCCAGCAGTGAAGCGGTTGGCAGTTTGGCCGGGGCCAACGTCCTGACTTTC.

The CDR3 here is CASSLGGKISNQPQHF. CDR3 nucleotide sequence: TGCGCCAGCAGTCTCGGGGGGAAGATTAGCAATCAGCCCCAGCATTTT. The rearrangement joins TRBV23-1 to TRBJ1-5, with a weak D call TRBD1 (5 bases). TRBV23-1 qualifies as an ORF whose function is uncertain. The CDR3 covers 16 residues. The V gene lost 4 bases and the J gene lost 0 bases, with 13 bases spanning the gap.

The chain combines TRBV11-3 with TRBJ2-7; 12 bases match TRBD2. CDR1 and CDR2 (germline): SGHNT, YENEEA. The CDR3 runs 16 residues. With 5 bases clipped from V and 1 base from J, the junction kept 6 bases outside the gene matches. CDR3 DNA sequence: TGTGCCAGCAGCCCGGGACTAGCGGGCCCTTCCTACGAGCAGTACTTC. Its translation is CASSPGLAGPSYEQYF.

The chain is built from TRBV9 and TRBJ2-7; the match to TRBD1 covers 10 bases. CDR1 and CDR2 (germline): SGDLS, YYNGEE. Unmatched junction bases numbered 15, after V lost 4 bases and J lost 5 bases. This CDR3 contains 17 residues. The DNA of the CDR3 is TGTGCCAGCAGCAGACGATTTCCGGGACAGGGGCCCCACGAGCAGTACTTC. Protein: CASSRRFPGQGPHEQYF.

This chain links TRBV25-1 with TRBJ2-7; D tentatively fits TRBD1 or TRBD2 (5 bases each). The CDR3 consists of 15 residues. Germline lookup yields CDR1 MGHDK and CDR2 SYGVNS. V lost 4 bases to trimming and J lost 2 bases, with 15 bases between them. Written as DNA, the CDR3 is TGTGCCAGCAGTGCGGGTGGGACCTTAACCTACGAGCAGTACTTC. It codes for CASSAGGTLTYEQYF.

The chain recombines TRBV7-9 with TRBJ2-3; possible D gene TRBD1, 6 bases. The V and J ends lost 5 bases and 2 bases respectively, with 17 bases between them. The germline V gene has CDR1 SEHNR and CDR2 FQNEAQ (reference sequence). The CDR3 loop spans 16 amino acids. In DNA form, the CDR3 reads TGTGCCAGCAGCCGACAGGCTACAAGGGCCACAGATACGCAGTATTTT. Protein product: CASSRQATRATDTQYF.

CDR3 in DNA: TGTGCCAGCAGCGGTGGCCTCCCAGGGACTGAAGCTTTCTTT. The encoded protein is CASSGGLPGTEAFF. The chain carries TRBV7-8 and TRBJ1-1, with D tentatively TRBD1 (5 bases). The V and J ends lost 5 bases and 5 bases respectively, with 15 bases between them. The CDR3 spans 14 residues. Germline V gene data show CDR1 as SGHVS and CDR2 as FQNEAQ.

V gene TRBV7-9 combines with J gene TRBJ2-7, with D maybe TRBD1 (5 bases). V shed 5 bases and J shed 2 bases, with 13 bases lying between them. The CDR3 spans 14 residues. Germline assignment: CDR1 SEHNR and CDR2 FQNEAQ (reference sequence). In DNA form, the CDR3 reads TGTGCCAGCAGCGGGGCCAACATCCCCTACGAGCAGTACTTC. This translates into CASSGANIPYEQYF.

This chain joins TRBV15 and TRBJ1-2, with D unresolved. V lost 0 bases and J 3 bases, leaving 11 bases between the germline ends. The germline V gene encodes CDR1 LNHNV and CDR2 YYDKDF (reference sequence). The CDR3 consists of 15 residues. This chain's CDR3 is CATSRDLGFDYGYTF. The CDR3 DNA reads as TGTGCCACCAGCAGAGATTTAGGATTTGACTATGGCTACACCTTC.

This chain uses TRBV11-2 with TRBJ2-7, with D tentatively TRBD1 (6 bases). The V gene's germline CDR1 is SGHAT and CDR2 FQNNGV. The CDR3 length is 14 residues. V lost 5 bases to trimming and J lost 6 bases, with 17 bases between them. In DNA, the CDR3 is TGTGCCAGCAGCCTCGACAGGTACCTCCTCGAGCAGTACTTC. It yields the protein CASSLDRYLLEQYF.

The CDR3 sequence: CASSYATGAKDTQYF. Here the CDR3 DNA reads TGTGCCAGCAGTTACGCGACAGGGGCGAAAGATACGCAGTATTTT. The J gene is TRBJ2-3, the V gene TRBV6-5; 8 nucleotides line up with TRBD1. The V segment lost 2 bases and the J segment 5 bases; nucleotides outside the gene matches: 6. Per germline, CDR1 MNHEY and CDR2 SVGAGI. The CDR3 loop spans 15 amino acids.

This rearrangement joins TRBV10-3 to TRBJ2-1; 10 nucleotides agree with TRBD2. Germline V lookup: CDR1 ENHRY, CDR2 SYGVKD. V shed 0 bases, J shed 5 bases, and the junction held 4 bases outside the gene matches. The CDR3 covers 16 residues. The CDR3 protein is CAISESWTSGHNEQFF. CDR3 sequence (DNA): TGTGCCATCAGTGAGTCGTGGACTAGCGGTCACAATGAGCAGTTCTTC.

The V and J genes are TRBV5-6 and TRBJ2-7; D is unclear. With 1 base removed from V and 1 base from J, the gap between germline ends came to 9 bases. This CDR3 spans 14 amino acids. CDR1 is SGHDT, CDR2 YYEEEE, per germline. The chain's CDR3 is CASSLPRVSYEQYF. The CDR3 nucleotides read TGTGCCAGCAGCTTGCCCCGAGTTTCCTACGAGCAGTACTTC. Drawing the rest from reference TRBV5-6 and TRBJ2-7, the complete variable domain is DAGVTQSPTHLIKTRGQQVTLRCSPKSGHDTVSWYQQALGQGPQFIFQYYEEEERQRGNFPDRFSGHQFPNYSSELNVNALLLGDSALYLCASSLPRVSYEQYFGPGTRLTVT.

To note about this clone: The sample holds other DNA sequences that translate to the same CDR3. The chain recombines TRBV5-1 with TRBJ1-1; D is unclear. The CDR3 consists of 12 residues. Trimming took 4 bases from V and 2 from J, leaving 6 bases between them. Germline lookup yields CDR1 SGHRS and CDR2 YFSETQ. The chain's CDR3 is CASSLANTEAFF. DNA for the CDR3: TGCGCCAGCAGCCTGGCTAACACTGAAGCTTTCTTT. The full variable domain, in which reference TRBV5-1 and TRBJ1-1 provide the parts outside the CDR3, is KAGVTQTPRYLIKTRGQQVTLSCSPISGHRSVSWYQQTPGQGLQFLFEYFSETQRNKGNFPGRFSGRQFSNSRSEMNVSTLELGDSALYLCASSLANTEAFFGQGTRLTVV.